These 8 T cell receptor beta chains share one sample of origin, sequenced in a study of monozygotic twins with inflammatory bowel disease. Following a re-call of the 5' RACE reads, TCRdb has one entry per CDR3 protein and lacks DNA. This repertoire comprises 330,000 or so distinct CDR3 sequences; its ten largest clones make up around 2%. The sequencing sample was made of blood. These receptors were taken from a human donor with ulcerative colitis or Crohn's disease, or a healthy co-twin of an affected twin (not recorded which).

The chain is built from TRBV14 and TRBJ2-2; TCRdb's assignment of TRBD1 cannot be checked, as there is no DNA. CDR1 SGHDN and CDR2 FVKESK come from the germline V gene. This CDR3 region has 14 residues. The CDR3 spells CASSQAQGTGELFF.

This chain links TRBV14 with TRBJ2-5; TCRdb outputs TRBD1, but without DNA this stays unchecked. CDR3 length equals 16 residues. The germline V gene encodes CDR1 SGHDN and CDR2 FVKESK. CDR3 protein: CASSQAGRGDQETQYF.

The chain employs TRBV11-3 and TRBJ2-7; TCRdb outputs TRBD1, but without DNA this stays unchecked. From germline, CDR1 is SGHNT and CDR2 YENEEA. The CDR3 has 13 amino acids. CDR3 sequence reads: CASVTGQGYEQYF. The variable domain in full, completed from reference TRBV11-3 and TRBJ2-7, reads EAGVVQSPRYKIIEKKQPVAFWCNPISGHNTLYWYLQNLGQGPELLIRYENEEAVDDSQLPKDRFSAERLKGVDSTLKIQPAELGDSAVYLCASVTGQGYEQYFGPGTRLTVT.

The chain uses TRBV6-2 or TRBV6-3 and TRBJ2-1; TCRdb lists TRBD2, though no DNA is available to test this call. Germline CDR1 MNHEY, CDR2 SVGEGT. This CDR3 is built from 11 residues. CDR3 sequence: CASSYSTSQFF.

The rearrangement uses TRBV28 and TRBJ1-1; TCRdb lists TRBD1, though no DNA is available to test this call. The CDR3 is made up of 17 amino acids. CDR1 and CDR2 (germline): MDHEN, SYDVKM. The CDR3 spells CASSLGGTTGRGTEAFF.

The CDR3 sequence: CSARWLAGVNEQFF. The chain joins TRBV20-1 to TRBJ2-1; the TRBD2 assignment by TCRdb is unverifiable without DNA. This CDR3 has 14 residues. Germline V gives CDR1 DFQATT, CDR2 SNEGSKA (reference sequence).

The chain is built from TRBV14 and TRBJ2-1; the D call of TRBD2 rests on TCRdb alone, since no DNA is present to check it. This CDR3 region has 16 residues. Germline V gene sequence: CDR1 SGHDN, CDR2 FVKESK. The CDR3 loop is CASSQRTSLPHSEQFF.

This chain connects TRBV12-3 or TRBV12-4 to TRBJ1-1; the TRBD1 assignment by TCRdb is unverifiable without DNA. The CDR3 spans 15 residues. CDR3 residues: CASSLKGTMNTEAFF.